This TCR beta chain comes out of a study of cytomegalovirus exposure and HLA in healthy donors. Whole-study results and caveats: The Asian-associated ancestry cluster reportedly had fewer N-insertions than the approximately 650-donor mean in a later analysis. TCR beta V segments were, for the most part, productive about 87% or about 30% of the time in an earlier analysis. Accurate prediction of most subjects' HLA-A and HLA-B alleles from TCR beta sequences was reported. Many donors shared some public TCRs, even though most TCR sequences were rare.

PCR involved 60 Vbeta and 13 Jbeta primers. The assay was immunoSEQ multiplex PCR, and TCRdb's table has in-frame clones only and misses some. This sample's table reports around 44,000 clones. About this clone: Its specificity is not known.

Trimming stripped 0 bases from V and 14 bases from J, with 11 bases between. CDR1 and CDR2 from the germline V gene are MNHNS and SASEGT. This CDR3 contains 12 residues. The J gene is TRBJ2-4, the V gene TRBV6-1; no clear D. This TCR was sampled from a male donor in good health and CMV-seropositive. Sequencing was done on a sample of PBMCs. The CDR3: CASSEALQVKYF. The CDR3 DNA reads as TGTGCCAGCAGTGAAGCGCTGCAGGTTAAGTACTTC.